The clone carrying this T cell receptor beta chain was seen only a few times. No antigen is known for it. V shed 5 bases and J 3 bases; nucleotides not matched to a gene: 11. Germline lookup yields CDR1 SGHTA and CDR2 FQGNSA. This CDR3 comprises 16 residues. These data come from a study of CD8 T cells in ankylosing spondylitis. The study's findings and limits: A TCR beta motif of under 10 highly homologous variants appeared characteristic of ankylosing spondylitis blood. Relatively rare in peripheral blood, disease-linked clones were also CD8+. The clones that were linked to disease were reported to be significantly enriched in matched synovial fluid samples from ankylosing spondylitis patients.

In making TCR beta libraries, quantitative 5'-RACE with molecular barcodes was used. TCRdb fed the 5' RACE reads into MiXCR, producing one record per CDR3 protein. The sample consists of roughly 440,000 distinct CDR3 sequences, 15% to 20% of them appearing once. V gene TRBV7-2 combines with J gene TRBJ2-3; TRBD1 agrees at 7 bases. This TCR came from a male donor with ankylosing spondylitis. Sample: blood, either unsorted or a sorted T cell fraction (not recorded which). This CDR3 is CASSPGQETKTDTQYF. The CDR3 nucleotides are TGTGCCAGCAGCCCAGGACAGGAGACAAAGACAGATACGCAGTATTTT.